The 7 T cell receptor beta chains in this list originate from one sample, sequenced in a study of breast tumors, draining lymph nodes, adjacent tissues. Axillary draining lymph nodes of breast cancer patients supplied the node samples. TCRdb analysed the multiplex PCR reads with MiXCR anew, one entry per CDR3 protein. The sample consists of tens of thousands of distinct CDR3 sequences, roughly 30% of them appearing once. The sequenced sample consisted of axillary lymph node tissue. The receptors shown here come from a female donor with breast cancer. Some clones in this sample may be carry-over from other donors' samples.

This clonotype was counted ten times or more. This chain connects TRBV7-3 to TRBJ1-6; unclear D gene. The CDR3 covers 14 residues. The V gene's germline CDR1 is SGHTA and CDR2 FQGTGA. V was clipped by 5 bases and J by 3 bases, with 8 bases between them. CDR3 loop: CASSLDGYNSPLHF. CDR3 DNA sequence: TGTGCCAGCAGCCTCGACGGCTATAATTCACCCCTCCACTTT. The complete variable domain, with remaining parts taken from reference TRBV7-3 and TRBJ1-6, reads GAGVSQTPSNKVTEKGKYVELRCDPISGHTALYWYRQSLGQGPEFLIYFQGTGAADDSGLPNDRFFAVRPEGSVSTLKIQRTERGDSAVYLCASSLDGYNSPLHFGNGTRLTVT.

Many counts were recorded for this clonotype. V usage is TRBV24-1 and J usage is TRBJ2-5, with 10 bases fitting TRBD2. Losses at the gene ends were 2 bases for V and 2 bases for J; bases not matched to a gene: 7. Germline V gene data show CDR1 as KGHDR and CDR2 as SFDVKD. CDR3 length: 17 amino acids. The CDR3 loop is CATSDWETSGLQETQYF. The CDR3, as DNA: TGTGCCACCAGTGATTGGGAGACTAGCGGGCTACAAGAGACCCAGTACTTC.

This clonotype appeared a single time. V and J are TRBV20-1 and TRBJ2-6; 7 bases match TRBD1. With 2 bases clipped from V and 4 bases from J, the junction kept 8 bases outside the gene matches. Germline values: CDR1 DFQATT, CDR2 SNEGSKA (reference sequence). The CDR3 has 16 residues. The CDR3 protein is CSARRQGDTGANVLTF. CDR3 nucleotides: TGCAGTGCTAGAAGGCAGGGGGACACCGGGGCCAACGTCCTGACTTTC.

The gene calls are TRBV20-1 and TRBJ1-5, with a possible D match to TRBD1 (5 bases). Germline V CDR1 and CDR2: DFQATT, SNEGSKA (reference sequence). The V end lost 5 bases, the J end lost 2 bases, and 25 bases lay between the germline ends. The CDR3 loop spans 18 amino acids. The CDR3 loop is CSAPLDYRDLEGNQPQHF. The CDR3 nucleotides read TGCAGTGCTCCTCTCGATTACCGGGACCTTGAGGGCAATCAGCCCCAGCATTTT.

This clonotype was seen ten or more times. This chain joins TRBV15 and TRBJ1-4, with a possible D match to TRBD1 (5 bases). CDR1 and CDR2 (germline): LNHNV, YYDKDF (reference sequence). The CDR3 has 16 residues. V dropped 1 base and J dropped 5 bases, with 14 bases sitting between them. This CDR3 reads CATSRARDGFNEKLFF. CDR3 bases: TGTGCCACCAGCAGAGCTCGGGACGGGTTCAATGAAAAACTGTTTTTT.

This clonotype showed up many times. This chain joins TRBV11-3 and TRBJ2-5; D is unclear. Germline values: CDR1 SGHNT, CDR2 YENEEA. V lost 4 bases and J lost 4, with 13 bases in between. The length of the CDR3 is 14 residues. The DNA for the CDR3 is TGTGCCAGCAGCTCTCGCCTACGGAGAGAGACCCAGTACTTC. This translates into CASSSRLRRETQYF.

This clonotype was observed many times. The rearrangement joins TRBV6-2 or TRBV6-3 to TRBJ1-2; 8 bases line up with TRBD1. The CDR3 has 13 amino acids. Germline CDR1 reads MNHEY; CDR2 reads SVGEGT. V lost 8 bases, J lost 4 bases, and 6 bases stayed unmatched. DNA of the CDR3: TGTGCCAGCGGAGGACAGGGATTCTATGGCTACACCTTC. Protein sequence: CASGGQGFYGYTF.